This T cell receptor beta chain is drawn from a study of CXCR3-negative and CXCR3-positive naive CD8 T cells. The germline CDR1 and CDR2 sequences are DFQATT and SNEGSKA (reference sequence). The CDR3 covers 15 residues. The authors prepared UMI-labeled TRB cDNA libraries by 5' RACE. Using the 5' RACE reads, TCRdb records one entry per CDR3 protein without DNA. The repertoire table contains about 43,000 distinct CDR3 sequences. This sequence was found in a human donor in good health. Some clones in this sample may be carry-over from other donors' samples. The V gene is TRBV20-1, the J gene TRBJ1-6; checking the TCRdb D call of TRBD1 is not possible without DNA. Sequenced material: memory CD8+ T cells from blood. CDR3 sequence reads: CSARDFAGGFSPLHF.